This T cell receptor (beta chain) is from a study of control samples from healthy donors and cancer patients. This clone was seen once. CDR3 size: 13 residues. V shed 9 bases and J shed 7 bases, with 17 bases lying between them. Per germline, CDR1 KGHDR and CDR2 SFDVKD. Produced via immunoSEQ multiplex PCR; TCRdb's table is partial and in-frame only. The profile shows 150,000 to 200,000 clones, 94% of them singletons. This TCR was recovered from a woman younger than 30 in good health. Sequenced sample: blood. The chain couples TRBV24-1 to TRBJ1-2; TRBD1 might be the D (5 bases). CDR3 protein: CATSSEGRGGYTF. The DNA of the CDR3 is TGTGCCACCTCCAGCGAGGGGCGCGGTGGCTACACCTTC.